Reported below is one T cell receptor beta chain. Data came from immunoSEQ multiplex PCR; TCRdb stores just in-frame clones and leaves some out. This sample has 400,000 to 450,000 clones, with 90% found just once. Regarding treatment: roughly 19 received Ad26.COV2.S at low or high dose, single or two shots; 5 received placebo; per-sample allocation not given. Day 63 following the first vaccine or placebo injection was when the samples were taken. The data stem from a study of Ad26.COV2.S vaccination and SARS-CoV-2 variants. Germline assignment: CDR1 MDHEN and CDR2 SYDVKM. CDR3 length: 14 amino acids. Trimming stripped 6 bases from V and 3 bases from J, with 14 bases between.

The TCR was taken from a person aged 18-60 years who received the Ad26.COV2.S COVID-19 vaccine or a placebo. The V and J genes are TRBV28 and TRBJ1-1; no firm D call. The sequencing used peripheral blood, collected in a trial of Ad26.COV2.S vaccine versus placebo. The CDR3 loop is CASSQINKDTEAFF. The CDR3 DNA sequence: TGTGCCAGCAGCCAAATCAACAAAGACACTGAAGCTTTCTTT.